This TCR beta chain stems from a study of cytomegalovirus exposure and HLA in healthy donors. CDR3 length: 13 amino acids. The junction had 8 bases not matched to a gene; V was cut back by 7 bases and J by 8 bases. CDR1 MNHEY and CDR2 SMNVEV come from the germline V gene (reference sequence). This PCR relied on a set of 60 Vbeta primers and 13 Jbeta primers. Measured with immunoSEQ multiplex PCR; TCRdb has only the in-frame clones, and not every one. Altogether about 89,000 clones are present, roughly 66% being singletons, with the ten largest covering under 2.5%. The receptor was isolated from a man younger than 45 in good health and CMV-seronegative. The V gene is TRBV27, the J gene TRBJ1-2; TRBD1 matches 9 bases. Sequencing was carried out using PBMCs. The DNA for the CDR3 is TGTGCCAGCACCGGACAGGGGACGGGCGGCTACACCTTC. The encoded protein is CASTGQGTGGYTF.